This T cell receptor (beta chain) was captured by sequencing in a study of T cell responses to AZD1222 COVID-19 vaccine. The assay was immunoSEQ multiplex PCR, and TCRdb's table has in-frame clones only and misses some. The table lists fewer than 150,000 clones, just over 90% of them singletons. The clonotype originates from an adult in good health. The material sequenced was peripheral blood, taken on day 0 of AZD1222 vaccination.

Here the CDR3 reads CASSLMGSGANVLTF. The CDR3 DNA reads as TGCGCCAGCAGCTTGATGGGCTCTGGGGCCAACGTCCTGACTTTC. This sequence joins TRBV5-1 and TRBJ2-6; D ambiguous. This CDR3 comprises 15 residues. The germline V and J ends were trimmed by 1 base and 0 bases, with 5 bases remaining between them. The germline gives CDR1 SGHRS, CDR2 YFSETQ.